The T cell receptor beta chain described here comes from a study of molecular identifiers for immune sequencing clone quantification. Study as a whole: Replicate RNA from around 20,000 or 100,000 naive CD8 T cells formed five aliquots; four were sequenced.

This clonotype was seen ten or more times. V was shortened by 4 bases and J by 1 base, with 13 bases between the two germline ends. Germline CDR1 and CDR2: SGHAT and FQNNGV. There are 15 residues in the CDR3. In the sort, naive CD8 T cells were defined as CD8+CD4-CCR7+CD45RA+. Methods described previously were used for bulk TCR libraries, and listed TCR primers were applied. MiXCR, applied by TCRdb to the PCR reads, yields one record per CDR3 protein. The table shows about 640,000 distinct CDR3 sequences, with around 20% occurring only once. Source material: naive CD8+ T cells from blood, with Jurkat cell RNA spiked in. As to subset: FACS-sorted CD8+CD4-CCR7+CD45RA+ naive T cells. This receptor was obtained from a human donor in good health. Some libraries in this study had Jurkat cell RNA spiked in. The chain joins TRBV11-2 to TRBJ2-5; D tentatively reads TRBD1 or TRBD2 (6 bases each). The CDR3 loop reads CASSSGGHFQETQYF. The CDR3 DNA sequence: TGTGCCAGCAGCTCCGGGGGACACTTCCAAGAGACCCAGTACTTC.